These T cell receptor beta chains were read from a single sample in a study of blood T cell repertoires in COVID-19. The table came from immunoSEQ multiplex PCR; TCRdb's copy has only in-frame clones and leaves some out. The repertoire holds some 45,000 clones, approximately 80% seen once, with roughly 8.8% in the top ten. The specimen sequenced was peripheral blood. These receptors were collected from a man aged 60-69 years with acute or convalescent COVID-19. Each CDR3 is given without its conserved first and last residue. Fields, in order: V gene, D gene, J gene, CDR3 protein. A D gene is named only where the DNA matches it firmly.

v_gene: TRBV5-4; d_gene: -; j_gene: TRBJ1-4; CDR3aa: ASSRGPNEKLF
v_gene: TRBV19; d_gene: TRBD1; j_gene: TRBJ1-1; CDR3aa: ATRTGVNTEAF
v_gene: TRBV20-1; d_gene: TRBD1; j_gene: TRBJ1-1; CDR3aa: SASPTDRGVTEAF
v_gene: TRBV5-1; d_gene: -; j_gene: TRBJ2-1; CDR3aa: ASSPAAGGYNEQF
v_gene: TRBV27; d_gene: -; j_gene: TRBJ2-7; CDR3aa: ASSLMVQELGYEQY
v_gene: TRBV5-1; d_gene: -; j_gene: TRBJ2-3; CDR3aa: ASRPDRLTDTQY
v_gene: TRBV21-1; d_gene: -; j_gene: TRBJ2-2; CDR3aa: ASSNIRAGTYTGELF
v_gene: TRBV6-1; d_gene: -; j_gene: TRBJ1-2; CDR3aa: ASSEATGYGYT
v_gene: TRBV9; d_gene: TRBD1; j_gene: TRBJ1-1; CDR3aa: ASSRRDRGTEAF
v_gene: TRBV18; d_gene: -; j_gene: TRBJ1-2; CDR3aa: ASSPGAVNYGYT
v_gene: TRBV27; d_gene: TRBD1; j_gene: TRBJ1-1; CDR3aa: ASSSFGQGGTEAF
v_gene: TRBV4-2; d_gene: -; j_gene: TRBJ1-2; CDR3aa: ASSQARGARYGYT
v_gene: TRBV4-1; d_gene: TRBD1; j_gene: TRBJ2-7; CDR3aa: ASSPPGQGNYEQY
v_gene: TRBV6-5; d_gene: -; j_gene: TRBJ2-6; CDR3aa: ASSFRGNSGANVLT
v_gene: TRBV5-1; d_gene: -; j_gene: TRBJ2-5; CDR3aa: ASSLAFQETQY
v_gene: TRBV27; d_gene: -; j_gene: TRBJ2-2; CDR3aa: ASRPGSGELF
v_gene: TRBV18; d_gene: TRBD2; j_gene: TRBJ2-1; CDR3aa: ASSKETSGYNEQF
v_gene: TRBV10-3; d_gene: TRBD1; j_gene: TRBJ2-7; CDR3aa: AITGQAGSYEQY
v_gene: TRBV25-1; d_gene: -; j_gene: TRBJ1-1; CDR3aa: ASSEYMGRAGEAF
v_gene: TRBV19; d_gene: -; j_gene: TRBJ1-1; CDR3aa: ASSLRGNTEAF
v_gene: TRBV24-1; d_gene: -; j_gene: TRBJ1-5; CDR3aa: ATSVVPSIKGH
v_gene: TRBV12-3/TRBV12-4; d_gene: -; j_gene: TRBJ1-1; CDR3aa: ASTLDRYTEAF
v_gene: TRBV19; d_gene: TRBD1; j_gene: TRBJ1-6; CDR3aa: ASGDRDGSPLH
v_gene: TRBV7-9; d_gene: TRBD1; j_gene: TRBJ1-6; CDR3aa: ASSPSRGLGSNSPLH
v_gene: TRBV29-1; d_gene: TRBD2; j_gene: TRBJ2-5; CDR3aa: SAERGDYQETQY
v_gene: TRBV5-1; d_gene: TRBD2; j_gene: TRBJ2-1; CDR3aa: ASSLVLTSGGPWVSSYNEQF
v_gene: TRBV24-1; d_gene: -; j_gene: TRBJ2-7; CDR3aa: ATSDRDYEQY
v_gene: TRBV6-5; d_gene: -; j_gene: TRBJ2-1; CDR3aa: ASSPKSYNEQF
v_gene: TRBV19; d_gene: TRBD1; j_gene: TRBJ1-1; CDR3aa: ASSTKTGTEAF
v_gene: TRBV6-6; d_gene: -; j_gene: TRBJ2-7; CDR3aa: ASSYPSMVQY
v_gene: TRBV9; d_gene: -; j_gene: TRBJ2-6; CDR3aa: ASSVFPGSGANVLT
v_gene: TRBV12-3/TRBV12-4; d_gene: -; j_gene: TRBJ1-1; CDR3aa: ASSLRTEAF
v_gene: TRBV7-2; d_gene: -; j_gene: TRBJ1-1; CDR3aa: ASSLVDGTEAF
v_gene: TRBV12-3/TRBV12-4; d_gene: -; j_gene: TRBJ1-1; CDR3aa: ASSPPKGGAF
v_gene: TRBV12-2; d_gene: -; j_gene: TRBJ2-1; CDR3aa: ASRLANQGNYNEQF
v_gene: TRBV4-3; d_gene: TRBD2; j_gene: TRBJ2-1; CDR3aa: ASSRSGGSSYNEQF
v_gene: TRBV3-1/TRBV3-2; d_gene: -; j_gene: TRBJ2-7; CDR3aa: ASSQGGLGMSSYEQY
v_gene: TRBV10-3; d_gene: TRBD1; j_gene: TRBJ1-2; CDR3aa: AISESPGGGYGYT
v_gene: TRBV27; d_gene: -; j_gene: TRBJ1-2; CDR3aa: ASSFAQGWKNYGYT
v_gene: TRBV11-2; d_gene: -; j_gene: TRBJ1-1; CDR3aa: ASRGTGRTEAF